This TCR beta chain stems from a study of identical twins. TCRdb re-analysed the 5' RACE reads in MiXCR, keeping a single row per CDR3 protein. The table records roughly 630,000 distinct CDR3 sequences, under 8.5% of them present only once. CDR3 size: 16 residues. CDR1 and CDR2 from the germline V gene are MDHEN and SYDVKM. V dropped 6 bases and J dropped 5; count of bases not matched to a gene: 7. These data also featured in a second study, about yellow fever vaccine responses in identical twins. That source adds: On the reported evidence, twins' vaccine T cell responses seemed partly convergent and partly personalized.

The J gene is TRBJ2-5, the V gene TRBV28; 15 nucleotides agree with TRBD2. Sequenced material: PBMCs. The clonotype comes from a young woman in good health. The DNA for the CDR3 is TGTGCCAGCAGAAGGACTAGCGGGGGGGCCCGGGAGACCCAGTACTTC. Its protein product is CASRRTSGGARETQYF.